The TCR beta chain under discussion was sequenced for a study of CD8 T cells in ankylosing spondylitis. Study findings and constraints: The authors found the disease-linked clones to be CD8+ and relatively rare in peripheral blood. A TCR beta motif of under ten highly homologous variants appeared characteristic of ankylosing spondylitis blood. From matched ankylosing spondylitis synovial fluid, disease-linked clones were reportedly recovered at significantly enriched levels.

The junction had 11 bases not matched to a gene; V was cut back by 3 bases and J by 0 bases. Germline CDR1 SGHAT, CDR2 FQNNGV. The length of the CDR3 is 19 residues. One entry per CDR3 protein results from TCRdb running MiXCR on the 5' RACE reads. The table shows 200,000 to 300,000 distinct CDR3 sequences, with roughly a quarter occurring only once. As to this clonotype: Its antigen remains unidentified.

The TCR sequence derives from a male donor with ankylosing spondylitis or in good health (not recorded which). Sequences were obtained from blood, either unsorted or a sorted T cell fraction (not recorded which). V is TRBV11-2 and J is TRBJ2-1, with 10 bases fitting TRBD1. The CDR3 coding sequence is TGTGCCAGCAGCTTTCCCCGGGACAGGGGCGCGAGCTCCTACAATGAGCAGTTCTTC. Protein product: CASSFPRDRGASSYNEQFF.